This T cell receptor beta chain was sequenced during a study of patients and donors after allogeneic stem cell transplantation. V dropped 10 bases and J dropped 2 bases, with 20 bases sitting between them. This CDR3 comprises 15 residues. CDR1 ENHRY and CDR2 SYGVKD come from the germline V gene. TCRdb recomputed calls from the RT-PCR reads with MiXCR, one row per CDR3 protein. The sample holds approximately 410,000 distinct CDR3 sequences, 16% seen once. The chain uses TRBV10-3 and TRBJ2-5; D is ambiguous. This receptor was taken from a human donor who was either an allogeneic HSCT recipient or a stem cell or donor lymphocyte infusion donor (not recorded which). It is not recorded whose cells these are; they may come from a transplant donor. The sequenced sample was blood, either unsorted or a sorted T cell fraction (not recorded which). CDR3 loop: CATTTSFLQQETQYF. For the CDR3, the DNA is TGTGCCACAACGACCAGTTTCCTACAACAAGAGACCCAGTACTTC.